One sample yielded the 17 T cell receptor beta chains listed below, sequenced in a study of blood T cell repertoires in COVID-19. This table comes from immunoSEQ multiplex PCR, and its TCRdb copy is limited to in-frame clones, with some not included. This sample yields 65,000 to 95,000 clones, of which roughly 90% are seen a single time; under 6% belongs to the top ten. Input material: peripheral blood. All receptors derive from a man aged 45-65 years with active COVID-19.

The chain couples TRBV27 to TRBJ2-7, with unresolved D. The V end lost 6 bases, the J end lost 6 bases, and 9 bases lay between the germline ends. The CDR3 extends over 11 amino acids. CDR1 is MNHEY and CDR2 is SMNVEV in the germline V gene (reference sequence). CDR3 in DNA: TGTGCCAGCAGGCTCTATGGCGAGCAGTACTTC. Amino acids: CASRLYGEQYF.

J is TRBJ1-4 and V is TRBV2; D is ambiguous. V dropped 4 bases and J dropped 12 bases, with 15 bases sitting between them. This CDR3 has 13 amino acids. From germline, CDR1 is SNHLY and CDR2 FYNNEI. CDR3 bases: TGTGCCAGCAGTGTTACGGACGCCGGGGAACTGTTTTTT. Its protein product is CASSVTDAGELFF.

This clone was picked up one time. V gene TRBV28 combines with J gene TRBJ2-7, with D possibly being TRBD2 (5 bases). Deletions cut 6 bases from V and 3 bases from J, with 24 bases between. Germline loops: CDR1 MDHEN, CDR2 SYDVKM. The CDR3 is 17 residues long. CDR3 nucleotides: TGTGCCAGCAGCGCGAGTTCGACCGAAGGAGGTCACTACGAGCAGTACTTC. Protein: CASSASSTEGGHYEQYF.

This chain uses TRBV2 with TRBJ1-1, with 12 bases matching TRBD1. The CDR3 consists of 14 residues. The germline V gene has CDR1 SNHLY and CDR2 FYNNEI. The trim removed 10 bases at V and 6 bases at J, leaving 9 bases unmatched. Here the CDR3 DNA reads TGTGCCACTCGGGACAGGGGGCGATTTGCTGAAGCTTTCTTT. This sequence encodes CATRDRGRFAEAFF. The full variable domain, rest sourced from reference TRBV2 and TRBJ1-1, is EPEVTQTPSHQVTQMGQEVILRCVPISNHLYFYWYRQILGQKVEFLVSFYNNEISEKSEIFDDQFSVERPDGSNFTLKIRSTKLEDSAMYFCATRDRGRFAEAFFGQGTRLTVV.

The chain is built from TRBV19 and TRBJ2-1; D is perhaps TRBD2 (5 bases). CDR1 and CDR2 from the germline V gene are LNHDA and SQIVND (reference sequence). The CDR3 runs 17 residues. Trimming stripped 5 bases from V and 5 bases from J, with 22 bases between. CDR3 sequence (DNA): TGTGCCAGTAGTTATGGCCGGGGTCCCCAAAGAAACAATGAGCAGTTCTTC. Translated: CASSYGRGPQRNNEQFF.

Only a few counts were recorded for this clone. The chain has TRBV12-3 or TRBV12-4 and TRBJ2-1, with D perhaps matching TRBD1 (6 bases). This CDR3 has 11 residues. V lost 6 bases and J lost 10, with 10 bases in between. CDR3 sequence reads: CASSRGQEQFF. CDR3 coding DNA: TGTGCCAGCAGCCGAGGACAGGAGCAGTTCTTC.

The sample holds one count of this clone. This chain connects TRBV20-1 to TRBJ2-7; D is perhaps TRBD1 (5 bases). From germline, CDR1 is DFQATT and CDR2 SNEGSKA (reference sequence). The V gene lost 3 bases and the J gene lost 5 bases, with 8 bases spanning the gap. The CDR3 covers 11 residues. Here the CDR3 DNA reads TGCAGTGCTAGGCAGGGTAACGAGCAGTACTTC. As protein: CSARQGNEQYF.

The V gene is TRBV6-5, the J gene TRBJ2-7; TRBD1 matches at 7 bases. This CDR3 has 13 residues. V was pared by 11 bases and J by 5 bases, with 12 bases of the junction left unmatched. CDR1 is MNHEY and CDR2 is SVGAGI in the germline V gene. CDR3 nucleotides: TGTGCCGGCCGGCTATCGGGACAGAACGAGCAGTACTTC. Translation: CAGRLSGQNEQYF.

The chain uses TRBV5-8 and TRBJ2-7; a weak D match, TRBD2 (5 bases). The CDR3 is 13 amino acids. Trimming removed 4 bases at V and 2 bases at J, with 10 bases between. Germline values: CDR1 SGHTS, CDR2 YDEGEE. Written as DNA, the CDR3 is TGTGCCAGCAGCCAAGCGGTTACCTACGAGCAGTACTTC. This encodes CASSQAVTYEQYF.

The gene calls are TRBV6-2 or TRBV6-3 and TRBJ1-2, with a possible D match to TRBD1 (5 bases). CDR1 MNHEY and CDR2 SVGEGT come from the germline V gene. V gave up 6 bases and J gave up 0 bases, with 11 bases separating them. The CDR3 runs to 14 residues. The CDR3 nucleotides read TGTGCCAGCAGCCCGGGGACTGCTAACTATGGCTACACCTTC. Translation: CASSPGTANYGYTF.

The chain uses TRBV5-4 and TRBJ1-1; 9 bases align to TRBD1. This CDR3 is 15 amino acids long. V was pared by 4 bases and J by 3 bases, with 7 bases of the junction left unmatched. The germline gives CDR1 SGHNT, CDR2 YYREEE (reference sequence). The DNA of the CDR3 is TGTGCCAGCAGCCCTCCGGGACAGGGACACACTGAAGCTTTCTTT. It specifies CASSPPGQGHTEAFF.

The chain employs TRBV2 and TRBJ1-5, with TRBD1 matching 8 bases. Germline loops: CDR1 SNHLY, CDR2 FYNNEI. This CDR3 contains 15 residues. Trimming took 6 bases from V and 4 from J; bases not matched to a gene: 8. The CDR3 DNA reads as TGTGCCAGCAGAGTAGACAGGGGAGGTAATCAGCCCCAGCATTTT. Protein product: CASRVDRGGNQPQHF.

V and J are TRBV7-6 and TRBJ1-5; D gene ambiguous. Trimming left V 5 bases short and J 11 bases short, with 13 bases between. The CDR3 loop spans 12 amino acids. The germline gives CDR1 SGHVS, CDR2 FNYEAQ. This CDR3 reads CASSLHLGAQHF. The CDR3 DNA sequence: TGTGCCAGCAGCCTCCACCTCGGGGCCCAGCATTTT.

The chain recombines TRBV19 with TRBJ2-3, with D perhaps matching TRBD2 (5 bases). V dropped 1 base and J dropped 1 base, with 9 bases sitting between them. The CDR3 has 15 residues. Germline V gene data show CDR1 as LNHDA and CDR2 as SQIVND (reference sequence). The CDR3 here is CASSIGRVGTDTQYF. In nucleotides, the CDR3 is TGTGCCAGTAGTATAGGGCGGGTGGGCACAGATACGCAGTATTTT.

V gene TRBV28 combines with J gene TRBJ1-5; 7 bases align to TRBD1. The CDR3 length is 15 residues. Germline lookup yields CDR1 MDHEN and CDR2 SYDVKM. V lost 5 bases and J lost 7; bases outside the gene matches: 11. The CDR3 DNA sequence: TGTGCCAGCAGTCCCCCTCGACAGGGTGGACAGCCCCAGCATTTT. It yields the protein CASSPPRQGGQPQHF.

The V and J genes are TRBV28 and TRBJ2-7; D is ambiguous. Germline CDR1 MDHEN, CDR2 SYDVKM. The CDR3 sequence is 12 residues long. Trimming removed 6 bases from V and 2 bases from J, with 8 bases in between. DNA for the CDR3: TGTGCCAGCAGCCCTATCCCCTACGAGCAGTACTTC. It is translated as CASSPIPYEQYF. Full variable domain (missing parts from reference TRBV28 and TRBJ2-7): DVKVTQSSRYLVKRTGEKVFLECVQDMDHENMFWYRQDPGLGLRLIYFSYDVKMKEKGDIPEGYSVSREKKERFSLILESASTNQTSMYLCASSPIPYEQYFGPGTRLTVT.

The chain is built from TRBV5-1 and TRBJ2-3; 11 positions match TRBD2. The length of the CDR3 is 18 residues. The germline CDR1 and CDR2 sequences are SGHRS and YFSETQ. J was trimmed by 1 base and V by 0 bases; bases with no gene match: 7. The CDR3 spells CASSLETSGIRGTDTQYF. The CDR3 DNA reads as TGCGCCAGCAGCTTGGAGACTAGCGGGATCCGGGGCACAGATACGCAGTATTTT.